Sequencing of this TCR beta chain was carried out in a study of blood T cell repertoires in COVID-19 (dated by TCRdb to the early 2020s). Context from the whole study: Samples covering the acute and convalescent phases of COVID-19 were provided by collaborators in the United States, Italy and Spain. Where HLA class I and class II types were available, the types were taken from metadata supplied by the sample provider, not from assay-based typing. The samples were drawn from two sources: the first 160 participants of the ongoing ImmuneRACE study, and over 1,000 subjects contributed by 6 global collaborators. The prospective study material was composed of cDNA or gDNA derived from T cells, B-cell-depleted T cells, or PBMCs. Deeply sampled blood TCRbeta repertoires from subjects exposed to, actively infected with, or recovered from COVID-19 were included in the dataset. A de-identified subject ID, COVID-19 status, age in years and sex were almost always included in the sample metadata. The repertoires were released in a freely available public database meant as a resource for research on the immune response to SARS-CoV-2.

The CDR3 holds 17 amino acids from the cysteine to the phenylalanine. Only CDR3 DNA remains: 51 bases, in frame from the first base. Here V drops 4 bases and J drops 0 bases, and the junction holds 5 bases not matched to any gene. Taken from the germline V gene, the CDR1 and CDR2 loops are SGHTA and FQGNSA. Each collaborating institution followed its own protocols to collect whole blood in K2EDTA tubes. For TCRbeta analysis, collaborator samples were shipped as frozen whole blood, as isolated PBMCs, or as DNA extracted from either sample type. Here is what the overall study found, with its caveats: Clinical and demographic metadata were provided uncurated, with the amount varying by source and participant.

TCRbeta CDR3 regions were amplified from genomic DNA by means of the immunoSEQ Assay, a bias-controlled multiplex PCR. The authors processed their data as follows. Nucleated cell counts per sample were estimated from amplification of reference gene primers within the assay. To quantify the absolute abundance of each unique TCRbeta CDR3 rearrangement, sequence reads were collapsed and filtered. Productive Simpson clonality was computed per sample as the square root of Simpson's diversity index over productive rearrangements. TCRdb holds this immuneACCESS table with in-frame rearrangements only. Some clones are missing; in checked studies, unresolved V genes explain under half, and the rest has no known cause. The V and J calls and clone size come from that table; D and trimming were worked out from the DNA. This sample holds roughly 250,000 clones; about 80% were observed only once. Jointly, the top ten make up 4% to 6% of the sample.

Regarding this clone: It has no known antigen specificity. There are no base qualities to consult, and no much larger clone falls within one base.

Material: peripheral blood. The rearrangement joined TRBV7-2 to TRBJ2-5; 13 bases in between match TRBD2. This sequence originates from a woman older than 75 with active or convalescent COVID-19. CDR3 sequence: CASSSGTSGAYQETQYF. Read as DNA, the sequence is TGTGCCAGCAGCTCCGGGACTAGCGGGGCTTACCAAGAGACCCAGTACTTC.